This T cell receptor beta chain was sequenced for a study of blood T cell repertoires in COVID-19. This table comes from immunoSEQ multiplex PCR, and its TCRdb copy is limited to in-frame clones, with some not included. Counted here are approximately 150,000 clones, roughly 80% occurring once; the ten biggest clones make up roughly 15%. CDR1 and CDR2 (germline): SGHKS, YYEKEE (reference sequence). The CDR3 is 11 amino acids. Trimming stripped 4 bases from V and 2 bases from J, with 4 bases between. Points on this clone: The same CDR3 also results from other DNA sequences found in this sample.

The TCR comes from a man aged 45-60 years with acute or convalescent COVID-19. The chain combines TRBV5-5 with TRBJ2-7; D remains ambiguous. Sequencing was performed on peripheral blood. CDR3 residues: CASSLTYEQYF. For the CDR3, the DNA is TGTGCCAGCAGCCTAACCTACGAGCAGTACTTC.